The clone carrying this T cell receptor (beta chain) came up once. Its antigen is not known. Using immunoSEQ multiplex PCR, the repertoire was profiled, and TCRdb retains in-frame clones only, with some absent. Of some 9,000 clones listed, approximately 79% were seen once; the top ten hold about 8.5%. CDR1 SQVTM and CDR2 ANQGSEA come from the germline V gene. The V end was cut by 1 base, the J end by 2 bases, with 18 bases between. The CDR3 is 16 residues long. This sample was taken from a study of immune evolution from preneoplasia to lung adenocarcinoma. Whole-study results and caveats: Top clone share appeared to fall from AAH through AIS, MIA, adenocarcinoma.

After pathologic assessment, macro-dissection selected premalignant or tumor cells for extraction. The sequence was collected from an older donor with lung adenocarcinoma. The specimen was FFPE minimally invasive lung adenocarcinoma tissue. The J gene is TRBJ2-7, the V gene TRBV29-1; D might be TRBD1 (6 bases). The CDR3 reads CSVEVDSGKPAYEQYF. CDR3 DNA: TGCAGCGTTGAAGTGGACAGTGGGAAACCTGCCTACGAGCAGTACTTC.